This T cell receptor beta chain comes out of a study of identical twins. Trimming removed 4 bases from V and 3 bases from J, with 13 bases in between. Germline assignment: CDR1 SGHKS and CDR2 YYEKEE (reference sequence). The CDR3 runs 14 residues. MiXCR, run by TCRdb on the 5' RACE reads, gives a single entry per CDR3 protein. The profile shows about 520,000 distinct CDR3 sequences, about 20% of them singletons. Another study also made use of these data, one on T cells expressing NK-cell markers. That work states: Most of the eight sequenced donors were HCMV-seropositive; one was seronegative.

Sequencing was performed on CD4+ T cells sorted from blood. The rearrangement links TRBV5-5 to TRBJ1-1; TRBD1 is a possible D gene (5 bases). This TCR came from a woman between 18 and 29 years old in good health. Here the CDR3 DNA reads TGTGCCAGCAGCCTAACATTACAGGACACTGAAGCTTTCTTT. Protein: CASSLTLQDTEAFF.